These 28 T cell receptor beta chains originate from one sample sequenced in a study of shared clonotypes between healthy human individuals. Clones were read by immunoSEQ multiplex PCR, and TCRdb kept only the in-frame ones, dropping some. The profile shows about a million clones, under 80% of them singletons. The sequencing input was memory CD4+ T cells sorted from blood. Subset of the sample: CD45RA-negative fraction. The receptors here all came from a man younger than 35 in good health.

DNA for the CDR3: TGTGCCAGCAGGCTGCACGGCACTGAAGCTTTCTTT. This gives the protein CASRLHGTEAFF. The chain joins TRBV6-5 to TRBJ1-1; unclear D gene. Germline V CDR1 and CDR2: MNHEY, SVGAGI. V was pared by 6 bases and J by 4 bases, with 9 bases between. The CDR3 consists of 12 residues.

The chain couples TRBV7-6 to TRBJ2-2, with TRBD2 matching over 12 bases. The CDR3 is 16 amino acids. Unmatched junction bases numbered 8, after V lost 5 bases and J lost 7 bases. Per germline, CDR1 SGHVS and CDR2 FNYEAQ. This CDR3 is CASSPRLAGVGGELFF. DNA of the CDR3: TGTGCCAGCAGCCCCCGACTAGCGGGAGTCGGCGGGGAGCTGTTTTTT.

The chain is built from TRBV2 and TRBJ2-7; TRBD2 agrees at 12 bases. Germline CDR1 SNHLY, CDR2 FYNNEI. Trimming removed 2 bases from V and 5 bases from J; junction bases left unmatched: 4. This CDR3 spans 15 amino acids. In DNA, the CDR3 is TGTGCCAGCAGTGAACTAGCGGGAGGGATAGACGAGCAGTACTTC. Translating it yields CASSELAGGIDEQYF.

The CDR3 DNA reads TGCGCCAGCAGCCTCGATCCCGGGTCAGTAGGCGAGCAGTACTTC. Translated, it gives CASSLDPGSVGEQYF. V gene TRBV5-1 combines with J gene TRBJ2-7; no firm D call. The CDR3 is 15 residues long. Looked up from germline, CDR1 is SGHRS and CDR2 is YFSETQ. V was cut by 4 bases and J by 6 bases, with 20 bases left in between.

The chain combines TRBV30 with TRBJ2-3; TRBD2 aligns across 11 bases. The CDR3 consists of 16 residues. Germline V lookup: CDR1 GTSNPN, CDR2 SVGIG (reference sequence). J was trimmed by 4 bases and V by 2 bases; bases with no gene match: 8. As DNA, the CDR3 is TGTGCCTGGAGTCCCTCACTAGCGGGAGTATCAGATACGCAGTATTTT. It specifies CAWSPSLAGVSDTQYF.

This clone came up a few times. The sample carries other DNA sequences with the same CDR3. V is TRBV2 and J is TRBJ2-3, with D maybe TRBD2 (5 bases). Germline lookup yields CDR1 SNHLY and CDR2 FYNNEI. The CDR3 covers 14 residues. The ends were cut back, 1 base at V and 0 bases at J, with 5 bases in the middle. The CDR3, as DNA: TGTGCCAGCAGTGAAGGACTAAGCACAGATACGCAGTATTTT. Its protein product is CASSEGLSTDTQYF.

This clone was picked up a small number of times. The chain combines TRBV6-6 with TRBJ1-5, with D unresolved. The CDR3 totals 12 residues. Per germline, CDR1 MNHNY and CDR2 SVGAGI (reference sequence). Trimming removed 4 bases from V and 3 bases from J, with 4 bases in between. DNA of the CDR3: TGTGCCAGCAGTTGGGACAATCAGCCCCAGCATTTT. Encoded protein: CASSWDNQPQHF.

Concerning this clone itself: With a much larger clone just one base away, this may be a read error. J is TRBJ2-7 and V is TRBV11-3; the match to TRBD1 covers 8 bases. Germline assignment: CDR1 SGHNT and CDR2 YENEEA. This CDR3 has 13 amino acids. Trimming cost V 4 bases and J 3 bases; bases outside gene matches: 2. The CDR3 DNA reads TGTGCCAGCAGCTCCGGACAGGGCTACGAGCAGTACTTC. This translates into CASSSGQGYEQYF. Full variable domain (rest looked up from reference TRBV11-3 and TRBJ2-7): EAGVVQSPRYKIIEKKQPVAFWCNPISGHNTLYWYLQNLGQGPELLIRYENEEAVDDSQLPKDRFSAERLKGVDSTLKIQPAELGDSAVYLCASSSGQGYEQYFGPGTRLTVT.

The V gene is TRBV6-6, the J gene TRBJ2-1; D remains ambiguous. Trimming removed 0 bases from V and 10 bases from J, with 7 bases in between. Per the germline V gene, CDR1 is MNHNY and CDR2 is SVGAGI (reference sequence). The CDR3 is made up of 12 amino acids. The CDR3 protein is CASSYSEREQFF. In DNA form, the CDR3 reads TGTGCCAGCAGTTACTCGGAAAGGGAGCAGTTCTTC.

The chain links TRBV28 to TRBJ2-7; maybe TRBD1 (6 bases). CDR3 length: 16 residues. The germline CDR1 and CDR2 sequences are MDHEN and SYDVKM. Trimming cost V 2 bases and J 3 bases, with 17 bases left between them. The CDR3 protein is CASSLRGQGRNYEQYF. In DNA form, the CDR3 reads TGTGCCAGCAGTTTACGGGGCCAGGGGAGAAACTACGAGCAGTACTTC.

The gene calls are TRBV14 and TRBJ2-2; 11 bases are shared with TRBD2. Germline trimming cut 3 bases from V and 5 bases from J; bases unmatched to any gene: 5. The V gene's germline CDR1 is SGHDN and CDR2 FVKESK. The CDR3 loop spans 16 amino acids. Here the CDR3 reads CASSHLTSGGTGELFF. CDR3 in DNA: TGTGCCAGCAGCCACCTCACTAGCGGGGGTACCGGGGAGCTGTTTTTT.

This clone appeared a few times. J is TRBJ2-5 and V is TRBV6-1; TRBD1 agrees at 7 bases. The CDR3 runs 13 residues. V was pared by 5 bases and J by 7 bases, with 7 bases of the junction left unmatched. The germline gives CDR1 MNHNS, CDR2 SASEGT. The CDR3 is CASSIRDSGTQYF. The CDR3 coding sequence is TGTGCCAGCAGTATCCGGGACAGCGGGACCCAGTACTTC.

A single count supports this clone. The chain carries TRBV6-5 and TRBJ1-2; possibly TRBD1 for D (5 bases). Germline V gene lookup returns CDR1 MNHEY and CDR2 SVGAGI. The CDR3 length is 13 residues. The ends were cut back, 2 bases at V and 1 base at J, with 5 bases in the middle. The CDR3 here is CASSYQGNYGYTF. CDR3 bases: TGTGCCAGCAGTTACCAGGGTAACTATGGCTACACCTTC.

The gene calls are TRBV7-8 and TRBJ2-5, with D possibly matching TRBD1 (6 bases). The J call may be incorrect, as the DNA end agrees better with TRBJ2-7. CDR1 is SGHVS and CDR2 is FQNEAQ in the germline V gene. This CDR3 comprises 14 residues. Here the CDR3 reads CASSLAGQLNEQYF. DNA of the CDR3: TGTGCCAGCAGCTTAGCTGGACAGCTCAACGAGCAGTACTTC.

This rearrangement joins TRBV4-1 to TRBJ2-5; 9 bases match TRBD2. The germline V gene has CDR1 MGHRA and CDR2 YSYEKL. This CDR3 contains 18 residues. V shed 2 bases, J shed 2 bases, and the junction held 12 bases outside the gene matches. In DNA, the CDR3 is TGCGCCAGCAGCCAAACGGAGCCGGCGGGAGGGCCTCAAGAGACCCAGTACTTC. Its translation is CASSQTEPAGGPQETQYF.

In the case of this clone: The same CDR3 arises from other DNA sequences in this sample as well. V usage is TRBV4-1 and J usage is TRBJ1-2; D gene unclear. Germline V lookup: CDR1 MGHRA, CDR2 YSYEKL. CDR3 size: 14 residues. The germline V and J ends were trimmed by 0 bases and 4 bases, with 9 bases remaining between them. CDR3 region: CASSQDLQSYGYTF. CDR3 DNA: TGCGCCAGCAGCCAAGACCTACAGAGCTATGGCTACACCTTC.

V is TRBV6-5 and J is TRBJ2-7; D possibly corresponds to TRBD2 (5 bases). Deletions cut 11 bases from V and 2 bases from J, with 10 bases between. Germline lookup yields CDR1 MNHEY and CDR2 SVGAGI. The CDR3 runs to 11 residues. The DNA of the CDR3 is TGTGCCTCTGCGGGCGCCTACGAGCAGTACTTC. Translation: CASAGAYEQYF.

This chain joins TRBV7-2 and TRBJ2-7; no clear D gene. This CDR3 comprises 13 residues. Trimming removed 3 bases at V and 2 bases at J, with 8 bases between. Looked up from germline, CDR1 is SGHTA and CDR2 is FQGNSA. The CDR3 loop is CASSFLMTYEQYF. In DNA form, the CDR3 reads TGTGCCAGCAGCTTTCTTATGACCTACGAGCAGTACTTC.

CDR3 region: CASSPDVTSGYNEQFF. For the CDR3, the DNA is TGCGCCAGCAGCCCGGATGTGACTAGCGGCTACAATGAGCAGTTCTTC. This chain connects TRBV5-1 to TRBJ2-1; 9 bases are a match to TRBD2. The V segment lost 4 bases and the J segment 3 bases; nucleotides outside the gene matches: 8. The CDR3 runs to 16 residues. Per the germline V gene, CDR1 is SGHRS and CDR2 is YFSETQ. Full variable domain (missing parts from reference TRBV5-1 and TRBJ2-1): KAGVTQTPRYLIKTRGQQVTLSCSPISGHRSVSWYQQTPGQGLQFLFEYFSETQRNKGNFPGRFSGRQFSNSRSEMNVSTLELGDSALYLCASSPDVTSGYNEQFFGPGTRLTVL.

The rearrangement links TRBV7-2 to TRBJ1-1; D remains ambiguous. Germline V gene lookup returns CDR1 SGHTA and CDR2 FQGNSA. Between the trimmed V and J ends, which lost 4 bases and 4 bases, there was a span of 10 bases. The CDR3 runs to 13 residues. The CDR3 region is CASSSKKGTEAFF. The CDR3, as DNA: TGTGCCAGCAGCTCGAAGAAGGGCACTGAAGCTTTCTTT.

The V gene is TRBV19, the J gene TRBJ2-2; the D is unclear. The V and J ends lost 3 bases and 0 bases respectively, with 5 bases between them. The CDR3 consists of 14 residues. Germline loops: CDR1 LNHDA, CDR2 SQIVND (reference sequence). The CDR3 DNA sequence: TGTGCCAGTAGTATCAGCGCGAACACCGGGGAGCTGTTTTTT. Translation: CASSISANTGELFF.

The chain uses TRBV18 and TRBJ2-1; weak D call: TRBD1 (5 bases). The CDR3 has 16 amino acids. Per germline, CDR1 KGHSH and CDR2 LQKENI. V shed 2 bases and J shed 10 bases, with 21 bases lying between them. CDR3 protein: CASSPYRLDTSGEQFF. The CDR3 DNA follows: TGTGCCAGCTCACCATACAGGCTAGATACTTCAGGGGAGCAGTTCTTC.

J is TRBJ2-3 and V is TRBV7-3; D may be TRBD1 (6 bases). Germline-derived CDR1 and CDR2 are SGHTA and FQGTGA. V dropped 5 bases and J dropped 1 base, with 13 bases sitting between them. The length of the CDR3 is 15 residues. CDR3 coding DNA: TGTGCCAGCAGCCGTACAGGGTTTGGCACAGATACGCAGTATTTT. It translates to CASSRTGFGTDTQYF.

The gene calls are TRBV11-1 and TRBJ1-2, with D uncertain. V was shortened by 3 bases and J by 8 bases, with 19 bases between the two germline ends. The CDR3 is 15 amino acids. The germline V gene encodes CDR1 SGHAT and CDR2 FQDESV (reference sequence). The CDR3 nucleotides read TGTGCCAGCAGCTTCGGGAACCTCAACCCGGGGGGCTACACCTTC. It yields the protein CASSFGNLNPGGYTF.

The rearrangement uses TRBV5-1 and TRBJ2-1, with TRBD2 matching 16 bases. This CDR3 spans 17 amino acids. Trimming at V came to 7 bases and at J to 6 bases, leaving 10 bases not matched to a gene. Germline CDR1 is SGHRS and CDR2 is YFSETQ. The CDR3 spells CASSQTGTSGRGNEQFF. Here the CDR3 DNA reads TGCGCCAGCTCACAAACCGGGACTAGCGGGAGGGGCAATGAGCAGTTCTTC. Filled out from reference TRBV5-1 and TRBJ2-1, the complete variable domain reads KAGVTQTPRYLIKTRGQQVTLSCSPISGHRSVSWYQQTPGQGLQFLFEYFSETQRNKGNFPGRFSGRQFSNSRSEMNVSTLELGDSALYLCASSQTGTSGRGNEQFFGPGTRLTVL.

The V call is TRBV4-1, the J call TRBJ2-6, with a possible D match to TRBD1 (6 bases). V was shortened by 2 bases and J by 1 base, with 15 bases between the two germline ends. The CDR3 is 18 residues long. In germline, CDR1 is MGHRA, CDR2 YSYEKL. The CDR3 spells CASSQTGTPSSGANVLTF. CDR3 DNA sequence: TGCGCCAGCAGCCAAACCGGGACACCAAGTTCTGGGGCCAACGTCCTGACTTTC.

The CDR3 DNA reads as TGCGCCAGCAGCTTGGATAGACGGCTTGGGGGCACTGAAGCTTTCTTT. The encoded protein is CASSLDRRLGGTEAFF. The genes are TRBV5-1 and TRBJ1-1, with a weak D call TRBD1 (5 bases). Germline assignment: CDR1 SGHRS and CDR2 YFSETQ. The length of the CDR3 is 16 residues. The germline V and J ends were trimmed by 0 bases and 4 bases, with 16 bases remaining between them.

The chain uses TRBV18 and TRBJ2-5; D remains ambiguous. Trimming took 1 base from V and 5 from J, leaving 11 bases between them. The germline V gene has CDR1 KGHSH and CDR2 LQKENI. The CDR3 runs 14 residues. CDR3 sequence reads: CASSPLHTGETQYF. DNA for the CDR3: TGTGCCAGCTCACCACTCCACACCGGGGAGACCCAGTACTTC.